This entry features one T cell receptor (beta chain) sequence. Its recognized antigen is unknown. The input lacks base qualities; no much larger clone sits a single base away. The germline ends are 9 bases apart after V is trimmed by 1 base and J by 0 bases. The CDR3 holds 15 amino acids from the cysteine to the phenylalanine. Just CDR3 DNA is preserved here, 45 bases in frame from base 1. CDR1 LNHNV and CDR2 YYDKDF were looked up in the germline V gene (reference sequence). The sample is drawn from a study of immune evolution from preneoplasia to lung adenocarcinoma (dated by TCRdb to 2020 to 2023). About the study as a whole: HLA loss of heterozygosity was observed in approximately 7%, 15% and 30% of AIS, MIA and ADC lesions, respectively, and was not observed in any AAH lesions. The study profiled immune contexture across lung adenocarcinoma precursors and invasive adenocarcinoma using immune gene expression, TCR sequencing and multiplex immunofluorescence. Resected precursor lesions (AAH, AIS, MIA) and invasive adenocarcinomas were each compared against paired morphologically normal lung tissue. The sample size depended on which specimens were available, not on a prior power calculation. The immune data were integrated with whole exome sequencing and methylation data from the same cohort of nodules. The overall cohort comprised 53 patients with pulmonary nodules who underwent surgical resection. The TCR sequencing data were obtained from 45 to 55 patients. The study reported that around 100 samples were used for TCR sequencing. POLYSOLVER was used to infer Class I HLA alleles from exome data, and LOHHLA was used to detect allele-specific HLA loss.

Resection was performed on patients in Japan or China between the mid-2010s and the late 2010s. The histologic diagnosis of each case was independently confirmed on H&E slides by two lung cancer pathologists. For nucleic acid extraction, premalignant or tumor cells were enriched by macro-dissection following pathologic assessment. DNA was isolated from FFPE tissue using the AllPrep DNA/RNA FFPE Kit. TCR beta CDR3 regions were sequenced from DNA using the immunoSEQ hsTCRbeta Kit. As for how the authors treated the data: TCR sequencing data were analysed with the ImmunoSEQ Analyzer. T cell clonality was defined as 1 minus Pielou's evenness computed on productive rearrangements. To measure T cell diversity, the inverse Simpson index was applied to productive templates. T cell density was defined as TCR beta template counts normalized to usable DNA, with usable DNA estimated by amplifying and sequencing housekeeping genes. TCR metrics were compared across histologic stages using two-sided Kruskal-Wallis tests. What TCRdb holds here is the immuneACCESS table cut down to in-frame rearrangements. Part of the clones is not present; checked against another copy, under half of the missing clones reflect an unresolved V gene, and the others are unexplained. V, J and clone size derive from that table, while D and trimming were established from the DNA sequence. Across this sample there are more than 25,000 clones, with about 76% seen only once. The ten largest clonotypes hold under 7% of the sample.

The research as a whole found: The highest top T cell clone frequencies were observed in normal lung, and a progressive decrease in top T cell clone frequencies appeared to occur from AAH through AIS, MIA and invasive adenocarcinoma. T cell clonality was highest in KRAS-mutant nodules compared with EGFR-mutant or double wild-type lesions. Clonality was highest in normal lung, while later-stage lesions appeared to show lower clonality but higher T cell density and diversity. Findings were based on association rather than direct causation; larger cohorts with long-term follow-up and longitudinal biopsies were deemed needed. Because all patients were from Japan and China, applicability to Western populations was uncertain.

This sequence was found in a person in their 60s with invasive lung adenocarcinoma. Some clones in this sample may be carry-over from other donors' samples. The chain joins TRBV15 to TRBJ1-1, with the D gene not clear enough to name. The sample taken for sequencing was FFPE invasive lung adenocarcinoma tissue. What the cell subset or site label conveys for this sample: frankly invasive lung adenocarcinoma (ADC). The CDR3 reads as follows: CATSRAQAVNTEAFF. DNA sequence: TGTGCCACCAGCAGAGCACAAGCAGTGAACACTGAAGCTTTCTTT.